A selection of T cell receptor beta chains follows, all from one sample in a study of cytomegalovirus exposure and HLA in healthy donors. TCRdb's table, derived via immunoSEQ multiplex PCR, lists solely in-frame clones and lacks some. The data hold about 110,000 clones, with approximately 78% observed a single time. The sample comprised PBMCs. The receptors stem from a woman aged 40 to 55 in good health and CMV-seropositive. The CDR3 runs from the conserved cysteine through the conserved F or W. Each record gives: clone size, D gene, J gene, V gene, CDR3 DNA, CDR3 protein. The D gene is left open where the match is weak. The listing skips clone size in some rows; elsewhere it reads once, few, many or a size class.

clone_size: NA
d_call: NA
j_call: TRBJ1-1
v_call: TRBV27
cdr3_nt: TGTGCCAGCAAGCGGGAGGTGAGCACTGAAGCTTTCTTT
cdr3_aa: CASKREVSTEAFF

clone_size: NA
d_call: TRBD1
j_call: TRBJ1-3
v_call: TRBV7-8
cdr3_nt: TGTGCCAGCAGCTTACTGGGGACAGGGAGAAGTAACTCTGGAAACACCATATATTTT
cdr3_aa: CASSLLGTGRSNSGNTIYF

clone_size: NA
d_call: NA
j_call: TRBJ1-1
v_call: TRBV10-3
cdr3_nt: TGTGCCAACCAAAAAAACGGGGACACTGAAGCTTTCTTT
cdr3_aa: CANQKNGDTEAFF

clone_size: NA
d_call: TRBD2
j_call: TRBJ2-3
v_call: TRBV6-1
cdr3_nt: TGTGCCAGCAGTGGATCCCTAGCGGGACAAGGCACAGATACGCAGTATTTT
cdr3_aa: CASSGSLAGQGTDTQYF

clone_size: few
d_call: NA
j_call: TRBJ1-1
v_call: TRBV2
cdr3_nt: TGTGCCAGCAGTGACGACGGGTCTGAAGCTTTCTTT
cdr3_aa: CASSDDGSEAFF

clone_size: NA
d_call: NA
j_call: TRBJ2-7
v_call: TRBV2
cdr3_nt: TGTGCCAGCAGTGAGGAGAGAACCTACGAGCAGTACTTC
cdr3_aa: CASSEERTYEQYF

clone_size: few
d_call: TRBD1
j_call: TRBJ1-1
v_call: TRBV5-1
cdr3_nt: TGCGCCAGCAGCTTGGAACAGGGGGCCCGACGCTTCTTT
cdr3_aa: CASSLEQGARRFF

clone_size: NA
d_call: NA
j_call: TRBJ1-2
v_call: TRBV7-2
cdr3_nt: TGTGCCAGCAGCTTAAGTCAGATGATGGGCTACACCTTC
cdr3_aa: CASSLSQMMGYTF

clone_size: few
d_call: NA
j_call: TRBJ2-7
v_call: TRBV7-2
cdr3_nt: TGTGCCAGCAGCTTGGGCCATAACAACGAGCAGTACTTC
cdr3_aa: CASSLGHNNEQYF

clone_size: NA
d_call: TRBD1
j_call: TRBJ1-1
v_call: TRBV7-9
cdr3_nt: TGTGCCAGCAGCGTGTTGACAGGGGCGGTCACTGAAGCTTTCTTT
cdr3_aa: CASSVLTGAVTEAFF

clone_size: NA
d_call: TRBD1
j_call: TRBJ1-1
v_call: TRBV9
cdr3_nt: TGTGCCAGCAGCCCCTACGGGACAGGGGGCGACACTGAAGCTTTCTTT
cdr3_aa: CASSPYGTGGDTEAFF

clone_size: few
d_call: NA
j_call: TRBJ1-2
v_call: TRBV12-5
cdr3_nt: TGTGCTAGTGGTATGGCACAGGGTTTCGGCTATGGCTACACCTTC
cdr3_aa: CASGMAQGFGYGYTF

clone_size: NA
d_call: TRBD2
j_call: TRBJ2-1
v_call: TRBV5-6
cdr3_nt: TGTGCCAGCAGACTAGCGGGGCTCTACAATGAGCAGTTCTTC
cdr3_aa: CASRLAGLYNEQFF

clone_size: NA
d_call: NA
j_call: TRBJ1-1
v_call: TRBV9
cdr3_nt: TGTGCCAGCAGCGCCGACTCAGCGTTGGTGAACACTGAAGCTTTCTTT
cdr3_aa: CASSADSALVNTEAFF

clone_size: NA
d_call: TRBD1
j_call: TRBJ2-3
v_call: TRBV7-2
cdr3_nt: TGTGCCAGCAGCTTACGCGCTCGACCGGGACAGATTTACACAGATACGCAGTATTTT
cdr3_aa: CASSLRARPGQIYTDTQYF

clone_size: once
d_call: TRBD1
j_call: TRBJ2-7
v_call: TRBV6-5
cdr3_nt: TGTGCCAGCAGCCCGGACAGGTCCTACGAGCAGTACTTC
cdr3_aa: CASSPDRSYEQYF

clone_size: NA
d_call: TRBD2
j_call: TRBJ2-3
v_call: TRBV7-7
cdr3_nt: TGTGCCAGCAGCTTAGGGGCGGGGGGTGCAGATACGCAGTATTTT
cdr3_aa: CASSLGAGGADTQYF

clone_size: few
d_call: NA
j_call: TRBJ1-4
v_call: TRBV5-1
cdr3_nt: TGCGCCAGCAGCTTGGGGACAGCGGTCGGTGCCCCCGAAAAACTGTTTTTT
cdr3_aa: CASSLGTAVGAPEKLFF

clone_size: NA
d_call: TRBD1
j_call: TRBJ2-7
v_call: TRBV18
cdr3_nt: TGTGCCAGCTCACCCCCCGCAGGGGGCTCGTACGAGCAGTACTTC
cdr3_aa: CASSPPAGGSYEQYF

clone_size: few
d_call: NA
j_call: TRBJ1-4
v_call: TRBV7-6
cdr3_nt: TGTGCCAGCAGCTTAAGGGGTGCAACTAATGAAAAACTGTTTTTT
cdr3_aa: CASSLRGATNEKLFF

clone_size: NA
d_call: NA
j_call: TRBJ1-4
v_call: TRBV18
cdr3_nt: TGTGCCAGCTCACCAGCCGGGTTTGGCGGGGGCGCGGAAAAACTGTTTTTT
cdr3_aa: CASSPAGFGGGAEKLFF

clone_size: once
d_call: NA
j_call: TRBJ1-1
v_call: TRBV5-1
cdr3_nt: TGCGCCAGCAGCCCGGGGTTCATGAACACTGAAGCTTTCTTT
cdr3_aa: CASSPGFMNTEAFF

clone_size: NA
d_call: TRBD2
j_call: TRBJ2-3
v_call: TRBV2
cdr3_nt: TGTGCCAGCAGGGGGGACTATCCAGATACGCAGTATTTT
cdr3_aa: CASRGDYPDTQYF

clone_size: NA
d_call: NA
j_call: TRBJ1-1
v_call: TRBV9
cdr3_nt: TGTGCCAGCACCGTGGGGGGAGTGAACACTGAAGCTTTCTTT
cdr3_aa: CASTVGGVNTEAFF

clone_size: NA
d_call: NA
j_call: TRBJ1-5
v_call: TRBV7-2
cdr3_nt: TGTGCCAGCAGCTTACAGGGCTTCAATCAGCCCCAGCATTTT
cdr3_aa: CASSLQGFNQPQHF

clone_size: NA
d_call: TRBD2
j_call: TRBJ2-1
v_call: TRBV7-2
cdr3_nt: TGTGCCAGCAGCCTGGGACTAGCGGGGGGGAGCTCCTACAATGAGCAGTTCTTC
cdr3_aa: CASSLGLAGGSSYNEQFF

clone_size: once
d_call: NA
j_call: TRBJ1-1
v_call: TRBV2
cdr3_nt: TGTGCCAGCAGTGTTTACAGCGCCGGGAAGACTGAAGCTTTCTTT
cdr3_aa: CASSVYSAGKTEAFF

clone_size: NA
d_call: TRBD1
j_call: TRBJ2-1
v_call: TRBV10-3
cdr3_nt: TGTGCCGCCGCAGACAGGGAATCCTACAATGAGCAGTTCTTC
cdr3_aa: CAAADRESYNEQFF

clone_size: NA
d_call: NA
j_call: TRBJ1-3
v_call: TRBV2
cdr3_nt: TGTGCCAGCAGTGAATTTGGGGGGGAAAATGGAAACACCATATATTTT
cdr3_aa: CASSEFGGENGNTIYF

clone_size: NA
d_call: NA
j_call: TRBJ2-7
v_call: TRBV7-2
cdr3_nt: TGTGCCAGCAGTAACGTCAGGGCGAGCGAGCAGTACTTC
cdr3_aa: CASSNVRASEQYF

clone_size: NA
d_call: NA
j_call: TRBJ2-7
v_call: TRBV6-6
cdr3_nt: TGTGCCAGCAGCGCACACCAACAAGCCTACGAGCAGTACTTC
cdr3_aa: CASSAHQQAYEQYF

clone_size: few
d_call: TRBD1
j_call: TRBJ2-3
v_call: TRBV5-1
cdr3_nt: TGCGCCAGCAGCCAGGACAGGGCTAAAGATACGCAGTATTTT
cdr3_aa: CASSQDRAKDTQYF

clone_size: NA
d_call: TRBD1
j_call: TRBJ2-3
v_call: TRBV7-9
cdr3_nt: TGTGCCAGCAGCCTACGGACAGGGAAGGCAGATACGCAGTATTTT
cdr3_aa: CASSLRTGKADTQYF

clone_size: NA
d_call: NA
j_call: TRBJ1-1
v_call: TRBV9
cdr3_nt: TGTGCCAGCAGCGTAGAGCCGAACACTGAAGCTTTCTTT
cdr3_aa: CASSVEPNTEAFF

clone_size: NA
d_call: TRBD1
j_call: TRBJ2-1
v_call: TRBV19
cdr3_nt: TGTGCCAGTAGTGGCAGGGGGCAACATGAGCAGTTCTTC
cdr3_aa: CASSGRGQHEQFF

clone_size: NA
d_call: NA
j_call: TRBJ1-1
v_call: TRBV5-1
cdr3_nt: TGCGCCAGCAGCTTGGAGAGGTCGGCGGGCACTGAAGCTTTCTTT
cdr3_aa: CASSLERSAGTEAFF

clone_size: NA
d_call: TRBD1
j_call: TRBJ2-7
v_call: TRBV15
cdr3_nt: TGTGCCACCAGCGGGGACAGGGGTCTCTCCGAGCAGTACTTC
cdr3_aa: CATSGDRGLSEQYF

clone_size: NA
d_call: NA
j_call: TRBJ1-2
v_call: TRBV7-6
cdr3_nt: TGTGCCAGCAGCCCCGAGATAAACTATGGCTACACCTTC
cdr3_aa: CASSPEINYGYTF

clone_size: NA
d_call: NA
j_call: TRBJ1-1
v_call: TRBV7-2
cdr3_nt: TGTGCCAGCAGCTTATTACCGGGGGACACTGAAGCTTTCTTT
cdr3_aa: CASSLLPGDTEAFF

clone_size: NA
d_call: NA
j_call: TRBJ2-1
v_call: TRBV10-3
cdr3_nt: TGTGCCATCAGTGAGTCGGCAGGGACCTACAATGAGCAGTTCTTC
cdr3_aa: CAISESAGTYNEQFF

clone_size: NA
d_call: NA
j_call: TRBJ1-1
v_call: TRBV4-1
cdr3_nt: TGCGCCAGCAGCCAAGAAGGGGAGAACACTGAAGCTTTCTTT
cdr3_aa: CASSQEGENTEAFF

clone_size: NA
d_call: TRBD1
j_call: TRBJ1-2
v_call: TRBV7-9
cdr3_nt: TGTTCCAGCAGCTTAGATTGGACAGGATATGGCTACACCTTC
cdr3_aa: CSSSLDWTGYGYTF

clone_size: NA
d_call: NA
j_call: TRBJ2-7
v_call: TRBV29-1
cdr3_nt: TGCAGCGTTGTGACAGGGACTAGCTCCTACGAGCAGTACTTC
cdr3_aa: CSVVTGTSSYEQYF

clone_size: once
d_call: TRBD2
j_call: TRBJ2-7
v_call: TRBV7-6
cdr3_nt: TGTGCCAGCAGCTCGGGACTAGCCGGCGAGCAGTACTTC
cdr3_aa: CASSSGLAGEQYF

clone_size: NA
d_call: TRBD1
j_call: TRBJ1-5
v_call: TRBV7-2
cdr3_nt: TGTGCCAGCAGCCGACAGGGGGATGAGCCCCAGCATTTT
cdr3_aa: CASSRQGDEPQHF

clone_size: few
d_call: TRBD1
j_call: TRBJ2-1
v_call: TRBV5-4
cdr3_nt: TGTGCCAGCAGAATTGGGACAGGGCAGGAAGGAGAGCAGTTCTTC
cdr3_aa: CASRIGTGQEGEQFF

clone_size: NA
d_call: TRBD2
j_call: TRBJ2-5
v_call: TRBV9
cdr3_nt: TGTGCCAGCAGCGTAGGGGGGGAGGGAGGGGAGACCCAGTACTTC
cdr3_aa: CASSVGGEGGETQYF

clone_size: NA
d_call: NA
j_call: TRBJ1-1
v_call: TRBV29-1
cdr3_nt: TGCAGCGTCGATCGACAGGCCATGAACACTGAAGCTTTCTTT
cdr3_aa: CSVDRQAMNTEAFF

clone_size: few
d_call: TRBD1
j_call: TRBJ2-7
v_call: TRBV4-3
cdr3_nt: TGCGCCAGCAGCCAATACGGGACAGGGTCCTACGAGCAGTACTTC
cdr3_aa: CASSQYGTGSYEQYF

clone_size: NA
d_call: NA
j_call: TRBJ2-5
v_call: TRBV15
cdr3_nt: TGTGCCACCAGCAGAGATCCAGGGTACCAAGAGACCCAGTACTTC
cdr3_aa: CATSRDPGYQETQYF

clone_size: NA
d_call: TRBD1
j_call: TRBJ1-1
v_call: TRBV6-5
cdr3_nt: TGTGCCAGCAGTTACCTACAGGGGGGAACTGAAGCTTTCTTT
cdr3_aa: CASSYLQGGTEAFF

clone_size: NA
d_call: TRBD1
j_call: TRBJ2-7
v_call: TRBV7-9
cdr3_nt: TGTGCCAGCAGCGGAGCCATGGGACAGGGAGTTTACGAGCAGTACTTC
cdr3_aa: CASSGAMGQGVYEQYF

clone_size: NA
d_call: NA
j_call: TRBJ1-6
v_call: TRBV7-3
cdr3_nt: TGTGCCAGCAGCCTCGGGTGGGGCTCACCCCTCCACTTT
cdr3_aa: CASSLGWGSPLHF

clone_size: NA
d_call: TRBD2
j_call: TRBJ2-2
v_call: TRBV29-1
cdr3_nt: TGCAGCGTTGAAGCCCCGGCTAGCGGGGGGACCACCGGGGAGCTGTTTTTT
cdr3_aa: CSVEAPASGGTTGELFF

clone_size: NA
d_call: NA
j_call: TRBJ2-5
v_call: TRBV4-2
cdr3_nt: TGTGCCAGCAGCTTGGCAGGGTACCAAGAGACCCAGTACTTC
cdr3_aa: CASSLAGYQETQYF

clone_size: NA
d_call: NA
j_call: TRBJ2-1
v_call: TRBV14
cdr3_nt: TGTGCCAGCAGCCATGGGGACTCTAGAGTTGGAAATGAGCAGTTCTTC
cdr3_aa: CASSHGDSRVGNEQFF

clone_size: NA
d_call: NA
j_call: TRBJ1-1
v_call: TRBV23-1
cdr3_nt: TGCGCCAGCAGTCGCACCAGGGTTACTGAAGCTTTCTTT
cdr3_aa: CASSRTRVTEAFF

clone_size: NA
d_call: TRBD2
j_call: TRBJ2-7
v_call: TRBV5-1
cdr3_nt: TGCGCCAGCAGCTTGGCAGCGGGGAATACCCTCGAGCAGTACTTC
cdr3_aa: CASSLAAGNTLEQYF

clone_size: once
d_call: TRBD1
j_call: TRBJ1-6
v_call: TRBV6-1
cdr3_nt: TGTGCCAGCCAGCTGGACAGGTATAATTCACCCCTCCACTTT
cdr3_aa: CASQLDRYNSPLHF